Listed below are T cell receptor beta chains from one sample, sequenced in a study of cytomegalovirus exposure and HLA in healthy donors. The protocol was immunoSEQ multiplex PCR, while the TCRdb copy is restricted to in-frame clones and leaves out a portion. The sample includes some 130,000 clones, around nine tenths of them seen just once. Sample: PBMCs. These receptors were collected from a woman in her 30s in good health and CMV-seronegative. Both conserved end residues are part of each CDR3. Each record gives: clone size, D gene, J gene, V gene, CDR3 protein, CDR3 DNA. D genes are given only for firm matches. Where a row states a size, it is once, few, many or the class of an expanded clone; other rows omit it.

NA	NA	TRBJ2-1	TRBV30	CAWSVSGGNEQFF	TGTGCCTGGAGTGTATCCGGGGGCAATGAGCAGTTCTTC
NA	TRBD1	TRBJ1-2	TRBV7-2	CASSRTGTAMYYTF	TGTGCCAGCAGTCGAACCGGGACAGCCATGTACTACACCTTC
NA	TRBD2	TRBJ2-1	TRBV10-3	CAVETGTSGYNEQFF	TGTGCCGTTGAGACCGGGACTAGCGGATACAATGAGCAGTTCTTC
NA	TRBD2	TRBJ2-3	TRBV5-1	CASSAFQRGGTDTQYF	TGCGCCAGCAGCGCCTTCCAACGGGGGGGGACAGATACGCAGTATTTT
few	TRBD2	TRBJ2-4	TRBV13	CASSLVTSGGITKNIQYF	TGTGCCAGCAGCTTAGTTACTAGCGGGGGCATTACCAAAAACATTCAGTACTTC
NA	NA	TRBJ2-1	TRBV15	CATSRELSYEQFF	TGTGCCACCAGCAGAGAGTTAAGCTACGAGCAGTTCTTC
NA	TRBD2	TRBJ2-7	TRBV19	CASSIGWGPAGEYRHEQYF	TGTGCCAGTAGTATAGGATGGGGTCCAGCGGGGGAATATCGACACGAGCAGTACTTC
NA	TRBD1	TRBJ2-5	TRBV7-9	CASSPPPGRGSQETQYF	TGTGCCAGCAGCCCCCCCCCGGGCAGGGGGTCCCAAGAGACCCAGTACTTC
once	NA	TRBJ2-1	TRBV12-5	CASGLVLSGGAGEQFF	TGTGCTAGTGGTTTGGTATTGTCGGGGGGCGCGGGGGAGCAGTTCTTC
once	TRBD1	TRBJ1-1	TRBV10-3	CAIRKGQANTEAFF	TGTGCCATCAGGAAGGGACAGGCGAACACTGAAGCTTTCTTT
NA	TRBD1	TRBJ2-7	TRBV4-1	CASSQSGGTGTNEQYF	TGCGCCAGCAGCCAATCCGGGGGGACAGGGACTAACGAGCAGTACTTC
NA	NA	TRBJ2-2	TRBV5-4	CASSLDGTPRYTGELFF	TGTGCCAGCAGCTTGGATGGGACACCGCGTTACACCGGGGAGCTGTTTTTT
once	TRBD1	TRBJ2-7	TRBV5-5	CASSWGQATYEQYF	TGTGCCAGCAGCTGGGGACAGGCCACCTACGAGCAGTACTTC
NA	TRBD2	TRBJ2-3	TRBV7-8	CASSLTTSGRGADTQYF	TGTGCCAGCAGCTTAACGACTAGCGGGAGGGGGGCAGATACGCAGTATTTT
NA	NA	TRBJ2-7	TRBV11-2	CASSLYGAAYEQYF	TGTGCCAGCAGCTTATATGGGGCAGCCTACGAGCAGTACTTC
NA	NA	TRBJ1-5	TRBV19	CASSTGTRGIQPQHF	TGTGCCAGTAGTACGGGGACAAGGGGAATTCAGCCCCAGCATTTT
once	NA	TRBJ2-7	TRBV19	CASNGRGYEQYF	TGTGCCAGTAATGGCAGGGGTTACGAGCAGTACTTC
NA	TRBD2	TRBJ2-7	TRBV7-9	CASSLSSGMGYEQYF	TGTGCCAGCAGCCTGTCTAGCGGGATGGGGTACGAGCAGTACTTC
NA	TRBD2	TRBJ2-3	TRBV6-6	CASSYPGLAGGYTQYF	TGTGCCAGCAGTTATCCAGGACTAGCGGGAGGGTATACGCAGTATTTT
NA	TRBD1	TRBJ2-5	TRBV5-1	CASSLAGTGEETQYF	TGCGCCAGCAGCTTGGCCGGGACAGGGGAAGAGACCCAGTACTTC
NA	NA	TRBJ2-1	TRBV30	CAWRKDSRNEQFF	TGTGCCTGGAGAAAGGACAGTCGCAATGAGCAGTTCTTC
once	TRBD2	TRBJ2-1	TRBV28	CASLGFRSGEYNEQFF	TGTGCCAGCTTGGGGTTCAGAAGCGGGGAATACAATGAGCAGTTCTTC
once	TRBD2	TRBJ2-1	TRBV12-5	CASGLVGRAGVRNEQFF	TGTGCTAGTGGTTTGGTAGGAAGAGCGGGAGTGAGGAATGAGCAGTTCTTC
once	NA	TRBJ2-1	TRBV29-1	CSVRGGARSYNEQFF	TGCAGCGTGAGGGGGGGCGCTAGATCTTACAATGAGCAGTTCTTC
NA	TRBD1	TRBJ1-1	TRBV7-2	CASSVAGTGFSEAFF	TGTGCCAGCAGCGTAGCCGGGACAGGGTTTTCGGAAGCTTTCTTT
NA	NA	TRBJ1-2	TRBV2	CASSDRAQGLRGYTF	TGTGCCAGCAGCGATCGAGCACAGGGTCTTCGAGGCTACACCTTC